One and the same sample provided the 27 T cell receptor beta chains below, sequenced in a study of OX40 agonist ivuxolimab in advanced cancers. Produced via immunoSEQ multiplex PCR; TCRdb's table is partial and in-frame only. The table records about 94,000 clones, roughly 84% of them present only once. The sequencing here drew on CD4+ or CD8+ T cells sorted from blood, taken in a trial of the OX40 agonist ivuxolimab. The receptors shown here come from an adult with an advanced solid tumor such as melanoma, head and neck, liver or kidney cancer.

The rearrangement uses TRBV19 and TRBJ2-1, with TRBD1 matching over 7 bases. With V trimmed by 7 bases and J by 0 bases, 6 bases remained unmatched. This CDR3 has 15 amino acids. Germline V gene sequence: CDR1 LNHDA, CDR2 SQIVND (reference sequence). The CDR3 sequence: CASTPGQSSYNEQFF. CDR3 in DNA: TGTGCCAGTACCCCGGGACAGAGCTCCTACAATGAGCAGTTCTTC.

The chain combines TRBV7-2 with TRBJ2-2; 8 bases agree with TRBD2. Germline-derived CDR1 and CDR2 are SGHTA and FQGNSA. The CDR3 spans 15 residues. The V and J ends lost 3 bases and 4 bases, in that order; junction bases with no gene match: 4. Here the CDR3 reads CASSFAGGFTGELFF. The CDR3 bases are TGTGCCAGCAGCTTCGCGGGGGGCTTCACCGGGGAGCTGTTTTTT. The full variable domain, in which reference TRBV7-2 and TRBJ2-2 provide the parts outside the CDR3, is GAGVSQSPSNKVTEKGKDVELRCDPISGHTALYWYRQSLGQGLEFLIYFQGNSAPDKSGLPSDRFSAERTGGSVSTLTIQRTQQEDSAVYLCASSFAGGFTGELFFGEGSRLTVL.

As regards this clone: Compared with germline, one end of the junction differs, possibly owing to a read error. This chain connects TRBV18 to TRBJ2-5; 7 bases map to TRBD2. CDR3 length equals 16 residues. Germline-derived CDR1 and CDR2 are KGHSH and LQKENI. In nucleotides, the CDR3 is TGTGCCAGCTCCCCACTGAAAGCGGGACGACGAGAGACCCAGTACTTC. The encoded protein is CASSPLKAGRRETQYF.

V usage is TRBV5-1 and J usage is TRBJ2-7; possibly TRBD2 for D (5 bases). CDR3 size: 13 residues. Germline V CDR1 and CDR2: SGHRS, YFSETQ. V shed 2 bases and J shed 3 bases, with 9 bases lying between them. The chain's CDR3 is CASSFRTHYEQYF. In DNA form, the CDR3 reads TGCGCCAGCAGCTTCCGGACTCACTACGAGCAGTACTTC.

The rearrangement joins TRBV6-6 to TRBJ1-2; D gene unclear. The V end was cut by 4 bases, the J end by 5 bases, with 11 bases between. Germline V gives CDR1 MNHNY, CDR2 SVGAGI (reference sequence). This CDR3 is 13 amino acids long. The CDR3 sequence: CASSLGTSYGYTF. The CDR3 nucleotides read TGTGCCAGCAGTTTAGGAACCTCTTATGGCTACACCTTC.

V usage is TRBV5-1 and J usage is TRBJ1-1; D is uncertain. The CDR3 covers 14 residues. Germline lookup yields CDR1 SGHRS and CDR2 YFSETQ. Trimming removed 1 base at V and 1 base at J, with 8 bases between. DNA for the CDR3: TGCGCCAGCAGCTTGCAGGCTTCGAACACTGAAGCTTTCTTT. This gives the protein CASSLQASNTEAFF. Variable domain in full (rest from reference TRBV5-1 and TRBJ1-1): KAGVTQTPRYLIKTRGQQVTLSCSPISGHRSVSWYQQTPGQGLQFLFEYFSETQRNKGNFPGRFSGRQFSNSRSEMNVSTLELGDSALYLCASSLQASNTEAFFGQGTRLTVV.

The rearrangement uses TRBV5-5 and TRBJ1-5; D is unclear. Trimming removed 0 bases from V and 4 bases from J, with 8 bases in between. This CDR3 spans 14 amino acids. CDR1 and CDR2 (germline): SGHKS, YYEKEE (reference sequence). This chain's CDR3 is CASSLGTANQPQHF. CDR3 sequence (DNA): TGTGCCAGCAGCTTGGGGACGGCAAATCAGCCCCAGCATTTT.

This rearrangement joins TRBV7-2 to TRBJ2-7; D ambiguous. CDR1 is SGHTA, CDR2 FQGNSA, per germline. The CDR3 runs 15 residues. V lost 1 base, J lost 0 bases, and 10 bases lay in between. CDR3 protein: CASSLVLGNSYEQYF. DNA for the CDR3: TGTGCCAGCAGCTTAGTGTTGGGTAACTCCTACGAGCAGTACTTC.

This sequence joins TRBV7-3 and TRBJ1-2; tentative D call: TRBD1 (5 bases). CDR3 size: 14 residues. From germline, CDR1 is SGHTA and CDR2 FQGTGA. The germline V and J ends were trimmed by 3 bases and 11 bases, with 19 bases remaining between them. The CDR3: CASSLTGPPDVYTF. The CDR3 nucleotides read TGTGCCAGCAGCTTGACGGGACCGCCGGATGTATACACCTTC.

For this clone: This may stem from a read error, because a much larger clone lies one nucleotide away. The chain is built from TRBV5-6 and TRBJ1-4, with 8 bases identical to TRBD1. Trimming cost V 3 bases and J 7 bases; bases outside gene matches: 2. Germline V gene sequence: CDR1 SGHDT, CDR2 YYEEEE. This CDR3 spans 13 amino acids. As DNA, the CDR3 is TGTGCCAGCAGCTGGGACAGGACTGAAAAACTGTTTTTT. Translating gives CASSWDRTEKLFF.

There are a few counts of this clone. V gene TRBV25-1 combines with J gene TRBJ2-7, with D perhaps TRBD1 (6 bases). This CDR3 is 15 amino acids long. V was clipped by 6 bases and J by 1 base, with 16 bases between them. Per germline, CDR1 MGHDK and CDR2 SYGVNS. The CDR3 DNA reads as TGTGCCAGCAGCTCAGGGGAAACGCTTTCCTACGAGCAGTACTTC. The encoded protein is CASSSGETLSYEQYF.

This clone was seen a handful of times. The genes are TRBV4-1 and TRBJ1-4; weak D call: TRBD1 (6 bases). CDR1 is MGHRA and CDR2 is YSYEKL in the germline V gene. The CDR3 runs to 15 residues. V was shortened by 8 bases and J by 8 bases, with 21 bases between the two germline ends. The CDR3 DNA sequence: TGCGCCAGCGGTACACGGACAGCACTAAGAGAAAAACTGTTTTTT. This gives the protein CASGTRTALREKLFF.

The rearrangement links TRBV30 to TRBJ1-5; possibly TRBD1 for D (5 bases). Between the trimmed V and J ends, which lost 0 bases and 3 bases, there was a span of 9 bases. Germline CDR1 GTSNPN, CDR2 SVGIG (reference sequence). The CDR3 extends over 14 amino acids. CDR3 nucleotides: TGTGCCTGGAGTGTTGGGGGGGACAATCAGCCCCAGCATTTT. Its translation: CAWSVGGDNQPQHF.

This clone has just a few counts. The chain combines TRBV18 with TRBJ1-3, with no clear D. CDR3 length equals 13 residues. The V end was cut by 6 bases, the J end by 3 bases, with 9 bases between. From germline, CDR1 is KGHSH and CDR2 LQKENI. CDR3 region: CASSDGRGNTIYF. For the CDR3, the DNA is TGTGCCAGCTCCGACGGGCGTGGAAACACCATATATTTT.

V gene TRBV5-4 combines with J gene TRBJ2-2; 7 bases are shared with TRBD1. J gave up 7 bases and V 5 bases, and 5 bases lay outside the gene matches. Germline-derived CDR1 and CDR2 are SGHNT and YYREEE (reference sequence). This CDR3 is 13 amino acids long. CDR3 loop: CASRRQGSGELFF. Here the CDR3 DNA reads TGTGCCAGCAGGCGACAGGGAAGCGGGGAGCTGTTTTTT.

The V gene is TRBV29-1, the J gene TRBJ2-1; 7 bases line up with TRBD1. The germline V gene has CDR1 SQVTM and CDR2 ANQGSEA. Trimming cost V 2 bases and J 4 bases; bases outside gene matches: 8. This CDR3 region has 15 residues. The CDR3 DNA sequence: TGCAGCGTTGAATTTACGACAGGGAATTACAATGAGCAGTTCTTC. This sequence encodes CSVEFTTGNYNEQFF.

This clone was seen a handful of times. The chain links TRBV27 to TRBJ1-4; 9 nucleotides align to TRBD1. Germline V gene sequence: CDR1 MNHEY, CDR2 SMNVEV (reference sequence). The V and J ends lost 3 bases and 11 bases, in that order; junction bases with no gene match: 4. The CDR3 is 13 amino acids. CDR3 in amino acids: CASSLGGTGKLFF. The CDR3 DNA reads TGTGCCAGCAGTTTGGGAGGGACAGGGAAACTGTTTTTT.

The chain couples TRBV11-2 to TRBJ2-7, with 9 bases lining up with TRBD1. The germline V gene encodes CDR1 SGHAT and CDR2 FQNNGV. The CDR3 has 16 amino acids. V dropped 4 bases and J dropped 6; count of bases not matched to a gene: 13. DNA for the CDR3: TGTGCCAGCAGCTCGCTCCGGACAGGGGCTAACATCGAGCAGTACTTC. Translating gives CASSSLRTGANIEQYF. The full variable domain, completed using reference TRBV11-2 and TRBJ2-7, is EAGVAQSPRYKIIEKRQSVAFWCNPISGHATLYWYQQILGQGPKLLIQFQNNGVVDDSQLPKDRFSAERLKGVDSTLKIQPAKLEDSAVYLCASSSLRTGANIEQYFGPGTRLTVT.

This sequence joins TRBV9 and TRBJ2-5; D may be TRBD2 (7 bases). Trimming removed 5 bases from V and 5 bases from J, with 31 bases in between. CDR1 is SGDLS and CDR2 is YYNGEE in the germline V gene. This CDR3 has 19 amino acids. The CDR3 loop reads CASSSGTLFGGAGLETQYF. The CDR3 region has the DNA TGTGCCAGCAGTTCGGGGACCCTCTTTGGGGGGGCCGGGTTGGAGACCCAGTACTTC.

CDR3 bases: TGCGCCAGCAGCTTTTCGGGAGCGAACACCGGGGAGCTGTTTTTT. It is translated as CASSFSGANTGELFF. The chain carries TRBV5-1 and TRBJ2-2; tentatively, D is TRBD2 (6 bases). V shed 2 bases and J shed 0 bases, with 8 bases lying between them. The CDR3 loop spans 15 amino acids. CDR1 and CDR2 from the germline V gene are SGHRS and YFSETQ.

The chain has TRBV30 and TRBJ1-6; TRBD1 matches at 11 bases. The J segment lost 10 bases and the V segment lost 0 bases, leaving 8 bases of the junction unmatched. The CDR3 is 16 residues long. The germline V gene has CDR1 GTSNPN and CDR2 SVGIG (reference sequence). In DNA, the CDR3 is TGTGCCTGGAGTGTACCCGGACAGGGGGCGCAGTCACCCCTCCACTTT. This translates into CAWSVPGQGAQSPLHF.

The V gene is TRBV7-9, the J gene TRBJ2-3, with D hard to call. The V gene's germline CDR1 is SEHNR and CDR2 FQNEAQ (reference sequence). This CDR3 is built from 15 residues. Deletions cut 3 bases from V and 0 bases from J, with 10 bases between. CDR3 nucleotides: TGTGCCAGCAGCTTCAACTCCGGGAGCACAGATACGCAGTATTTT. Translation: CASSFNSGSTDTQYF.

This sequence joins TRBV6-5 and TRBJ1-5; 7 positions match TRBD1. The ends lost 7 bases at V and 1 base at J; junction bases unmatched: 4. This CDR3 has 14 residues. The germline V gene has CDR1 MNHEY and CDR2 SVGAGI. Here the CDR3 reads CASTPGGSNQPQHF. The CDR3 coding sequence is TGTGCCAGCACCCCAGGGGGGAGCAATCAGCCCCAGCATTTT.

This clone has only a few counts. CDR3 sequence (DNA): TGCAGTGCTCATGCGGGCTTTGGCTACACCTTC. This encodes CSAHAGFGYTF. V and J are TRBV20-1 and TRBJ1-2, with D unclear. The CDR3 is 11 residues long. V was trimmed by 5 bases and J by 7 bases, leaving 11 bases between them. Per the germline V gene, CDR1 is DFQATT and CDR2 is SNEGSKA (reference sequence).

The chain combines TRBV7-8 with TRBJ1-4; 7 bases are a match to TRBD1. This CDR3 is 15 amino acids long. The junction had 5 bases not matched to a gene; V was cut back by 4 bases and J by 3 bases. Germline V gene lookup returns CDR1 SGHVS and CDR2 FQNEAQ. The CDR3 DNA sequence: TGTGCCAGCAGCTCGACGACAGGGTCTAATGAAAAACTGTTTTTT. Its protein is CASSSTTGSNEKLFF.

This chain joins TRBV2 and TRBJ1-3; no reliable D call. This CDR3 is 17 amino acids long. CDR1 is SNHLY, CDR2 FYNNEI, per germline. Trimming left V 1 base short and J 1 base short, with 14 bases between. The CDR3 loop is CASSEVRGGRSGNTIYF. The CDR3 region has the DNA TGTGCCAGCAGTGAAGTGAGAGGTGGCCGGTCTGGAAACACCATATATTTT.

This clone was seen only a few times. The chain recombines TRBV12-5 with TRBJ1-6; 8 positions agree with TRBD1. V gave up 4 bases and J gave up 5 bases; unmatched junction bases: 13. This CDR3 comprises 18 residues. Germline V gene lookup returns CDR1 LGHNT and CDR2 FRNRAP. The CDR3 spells CASGWTGWSVLDNSPLHF. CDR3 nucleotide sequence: TGTGCTAGTGGTTGGACAGGGTGGAGCGTCCTTGATAATTCACCCCTCCACTTT.